The present T cell receptor (beta chain) was sequenced within a study of spatial heterogeneity in lung cancer. Points from the study as a whole: For expanded intratumoral alpha and beta TCRs, counts tracked tumor mutation counts.

Time point described: sample taken at primary tumor resection. TCRdb reprocessed the 5' RACE reads via MiXCR and lists one record per CDR3 protein. The sample records 20,000 to 25,000 distinct CDR3 sequences, about 6% being singletons. In its sample, this clonotype was seen a few times. What it recognizes is unknown. The germline CDR1 and CDR2 sequences are KGHDR and SFDVKD. The V segment lost 4 bases and the J segment 2 bases; nucleotides outside the gene matches: 8. The CDR3 totals 17 residues. The V and J genes are TRBV24-1 and TRBJ2-1; 9 nucleotides match TRBD2. The receptor's source is a male donor with early-stage non-small cell lung cancer. The specimen was lung tumor tissue, collected at surgery. As DNA, the CDR3 is TGTGCCACCAGTGACCAGCCCATAGCGGGGGCCTACAATGAGCAGTTCTTC. Protein sequence: CATSDQPIAGAYNEQFF.